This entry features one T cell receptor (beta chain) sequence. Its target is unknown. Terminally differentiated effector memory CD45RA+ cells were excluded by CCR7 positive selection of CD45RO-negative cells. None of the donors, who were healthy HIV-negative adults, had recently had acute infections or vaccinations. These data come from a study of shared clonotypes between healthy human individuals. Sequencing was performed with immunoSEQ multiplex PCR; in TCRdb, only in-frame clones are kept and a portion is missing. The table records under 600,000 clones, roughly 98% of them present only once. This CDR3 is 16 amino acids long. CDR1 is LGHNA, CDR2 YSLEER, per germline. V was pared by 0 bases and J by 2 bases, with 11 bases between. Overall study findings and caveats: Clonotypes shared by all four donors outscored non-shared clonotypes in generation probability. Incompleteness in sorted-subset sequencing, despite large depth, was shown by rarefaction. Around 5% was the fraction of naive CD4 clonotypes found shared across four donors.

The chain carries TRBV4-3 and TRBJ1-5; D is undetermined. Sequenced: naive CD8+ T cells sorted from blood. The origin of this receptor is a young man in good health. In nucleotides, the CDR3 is TGCGCCAGCAGCCAAGAGGGAGGGTTCGGCAATCAGCCCCAGCATTTT. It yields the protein CASSQEGGFGNQPQHF.